This T cell receptor beta chain stems from a study of regulatory T cells in long-lasting Graves disease (dated by TCRdb to the early 2020s). About the full investigation: Antithyroid drugs had been taken for less than 3 months by newly diagnosed Graves' disease patients. The study took place in China and was registered as a clinical trial. TCR sequencing covered about 13 persistent and around 20 newly diagnosed Graves' disease patients, some 33 samples in total. Peripheral blood TCR sequencing and RNA sequencing compared persistent Graves' disease patients with newly diagnosed Graves' disease patients.

Results and caveats for the whole study, not just this receptor: As a limitation, the authors acknowledged that the small sample size may reduce accuracy. Only peripheral blood was studied, because thyroid tissue, the primary lesion, was inaccessible. A larger number of public clonotypes was shared among persistent patients (around 2,500) than among newly diagnosed patients (about 990). Persistent disease showed preferential use of TRBV28, TRBJ1-2 and TRBJ2-5, whereas newly diagnosed disease favored TRBV20-1 and TRBJ2-1. Sequencing and analysis were restricted to the TCR beta chain. Persistent Graves' disease patients showed lower TCR Shannon entropy and fewer highly expanded clones than newly diagnosed patients, suggesting clonal expansion.

About this clonotype itself: No antigen is known for it. Base qualities were left out, and no much larger clone turns up one base away.

At the junction V is shortened by 7 bases and J by 5 bases; bases outside the gene matches: 13. From its cysteine to its phenylalanine, the CDR3 spans 16 amino acids. The entry retains the CDR3 DNA only, 48 bases that are in frame from base 1. The germline V gene (reference sequence) specifies DFQATT as CDR1 and SNEGSKA as CDR2. Libraries were constructed by multiplex PCR. TCRdb names Illumina HiSeq 4000 as the instrument used. To build TCR beta libraries, CDR3 regions were amplified by Arm-PCR using iRepertoire HTBI primers. Before sequencing, the PCR products underwent gel purification. The published analysis was carried out like this. Across samples, fewer than 70 TRBV and 12 to 15 TRBJ segments were identified and used for gene usage analysis of CDR3 amino acid clonotypes. COPE and FqMerger were used to merge filtered high-quality paired reads into contigs. BLAST was used to align contigs to IMGT TRBV, TRBD and TRBJ reference genes, with CDR3 defined following IMGT. Any clonotype with a frequency above 0.1% was classified as a highly expanded clone. Shannon entropy was used to measure repertoire diversity, and the Gini coefficient was used to measure V-J evenness. Public clonotypes were defined as clonotypes shared by more than one individual. In-frame beta chains were kept once TCRdb had trimmed the public reads at Q25 with fastp and called clones with MiXCR. Rows with a matching CDR3 protein are joined into one entry that keeps the most common DNA and genes. These V and J calls are TCRdb output, not the study's own analysis. The sample records 600,000 to 650,000 distinct CDR3 sequences, roughly 15% of which are singletons. The ten largest clones represent roughly 18% of the sample.

This specimen's time point label, interpreted: newly diagnosed GD, antithyroid drugs for less than 3 months. For both TCR sequencing and RNA sequencing, RNA was extracted from PBMCs in TRIzol. The diagnosis of Graves' disease followed American Thyroid Association guidelines. Patients were recruited from an endocrinology department in Xi'an, China. From each patient, around 9 milliliters of peripheral blood was collected into an EDTA anticoagulant tube. Ficoll Paque Plus density gradient separation was used to isolate PBMCs, and no further T cell sorting was performed. RNA quality was checked with an Agilent 2100 Bioanalyzer and agarose gel, and concentration with a NanoDrop 2000. In addition, the sample was reused for a study of T cells in Graves' hyperthyroidism and ophthalmopathy. As that second paper reports: Stable Graves' hyperthyroidism was defined as the absence of progression to ophthalmopathy over 18 months of follow-up. Hyperthyroidism patients were newly diagnosed, had a disease duration of under 2 months, and were aged 18 to 65 years. Patients with uncontrolled infections, other autoimmune diseases, pregnancy or lactation were excluded. Diagnoses were established on the basis of clinical symptoms, serum thyroxine and TRAb, thyroid ultrasound, and orbital computed tomography. The first round of RT-PCR for the TCR CDR3 was performed with the HTBI primer set and the Qiagen OneStep RT-PCR kit. Most expanded thyroid clonotypes (frequency above 0.001) were also detected in blood, a finding suggesting that blood repertoires may reflect thyroid immune responses. A 13 V-J signature model separated ophthalmopathy from stable hyperthyroidism, with 87.88% sensitivity and about 81% specificity in cross-validation and 80%/75% in testing. During validation, the model predicted progression to ophthalmopathy a median of about 6.5 months ahead of onset, with 60% to 71% sensitivity and 72.22% specificity. To identify TCR V-J signatures that set the groups apart, the researchers used a discovery cohort of more than 95 patients, made up of approximately 43 with Graves' ophthalmopathy and about 60 with stable Graves' hyperthyroidism. An independent validation cohort of around 19 hyperthyroidism patients and 17 patients who later progressed to ophthalmopathy tested prospective prediction of ophthalmopathy. The 75 to 100 discovery patients were randomly split 7:3 into training and test sets. The study also compared thyroid tissue and blood T-cell repertoires from over 5 Graves' hyperthyroidism patients. Once sampling was done, hyperthyroidism patients were given methimazole at a starting dose of 30 mg daily, whereas ophthalmopathy patients were given high-dose intravenous methylprednisolone. The libraries were constructed in a second round of multiplex PCR and then size-selected and purified. The libraries were sequenced on an Illumina HiSeq2000 using paired-end 100 bp reads. SOAPnuke was used to process the raw data, removing reads that contained adapters or uncalled bases, had a mean Phred below 15, or lacked an exact match to the constant primer or identifier. High-quality paired reads were merged using COPE v1.2.5, and each unique nucleotide sequence was defined as a clonotype. MiTCR v1.1 was used to align clonotypes to the IMGT TRBV, TRBD and TRBJ reference segments. Analysis was restricted to V-J combinations with a frequency above 0.0001, which covered roughly 99% of repertoires. A TCS score was defined as the ratio of F50 (clonal expansion) to E x V (chaos), with BLOSUM62-based TCRdist applied between CDR3 peptides within each V-J. Welch's t-statistics and random forest reduced just over 500 V-J features to 13, which were used in a naive Bayes classifier (R e1071). No statistical method was used to fix the sample size in advance, and group allocation was not hidden from the investigators. The paper describes TCR Vbeta CDR3 sequencing of about 140 peripheral blood samples, made up of some 42 ophthalmopathy patients, 70 to 75 hyperthyroidism patients and approximately 17 progressor patients.

Material: peripheral blood mononuclear cells (PBMCs), obtained at new diagnosis, from a patient treated with antithyroid drugs. Recombination linked TRBV20-1 to TRBJ2-2; the central 10 bases match TRBD2. The source of this sequence is a woman aged 30 to 39 with Graves disease. Donor details come from another sample of the same person, matched by shared clones. The bases read TGCAGTGTCAGCTCCATAGCGGGAGGTTTAACCGGGGAGCTGTTTTTT. Its product reads: CSVSSIAGGLTGELFF.